What follows are 6 T cell receptor beta chains derived from one specimen sequenced in a study of blood T cell repertoires in COVID-19. Method: immunoSEQ multiplex PCR; TCRdb's copy keeps in-frame clones and lacks some. The table lists about 120,000 clones, 87% of them singletons. The source material was peripheral blood. These receptors were taken from a woman aged 70-85 years with acute or convalescent COVID-19.

The V and J genes are TRBV3-1 (or the pseudogene TRBV3-2) and TRBJ2-3, with D perhaps matching TRBD2 (7 bases). The CDR3 runs 15 residues. CDR1 is LGHDT, CDR2 YNNKEL, per germline (reference sequence). Trimming took off 3 bases at V and 1 base at J, with 11 bases between the two ends. The CDR3 is CASSQGGLGTDTQYF. In DNA, the CDR3 is TGTGCCAGCAGCCAGGGGGGGCTGGGCACAGATACGCAGTATTTT.

The rearrangement uses TRBV3-1 (or the pseudogene TRBV3-2) and TRBJ1-5, with 7 bases aligning to TRBD1. V gave up 2 bases and J gave up 6 bases; unmatched junction bases: 4. Germline V CDR1 and CDR2: LGHDT, YNNKEL (reference sequence). This CDR3 contains 14 residues. The CDR3 loop is CASSQKQGFQPQHF. CDR3 DNA sequence: TGTGCCAGCAGCCAAAAACAGGGGTTTCAGCCCCAGCATTTT.

The rearrangement joins TRBV14 to TRBJ2-3, with D perhaps matching TRBD1 (5 bases). The germline CDR1 and CDR2 sequences are SGHDN and FVKESK. The CDR3 is 15 residues long. The V and J ends lost 1 base and 3 bases respectively, with 11 bases between them. CDR3 bases: TGTGCCAGCAGCCAAGCTGGGGCAGGAACAGATACGCAGTATTTT. Protein: CASSQAGAGTDTQYF.

This clone was detected only once. The rearrangement joins TRBV18 to TRBJ2-5; D is possibly TRBD1 (7 bases). V was clipped by 1 base and J by 5 bases, with 14 bases between them. This CDR3 comprises 15 residues. CDR1 is KGHSH, CDR2 LQKENI, per germline. CDR3 in DNA: TGTGCCAGCTCACCACTTAAGACAGGGAGGGAGACCCAGTACTTC. This gives the protein CASSPLKTGRETQYF.

The CDR3 coding sequence is TGTGCCAGCAGTGGAGTCAGCACTGAAGCTTTCTTT. It is translated as CASSGVSTEAFF. The V and J genes are TRBV7-6 and TRBJ1-1; D unresolved. There are 12 residues in the CDR3. CDR1 is SGHVS and CDR2 is FNYEAQ in the germline V gene. Trimming took 6 bases from V and 4 from J, leaving 9 bases between them.

The chain joins TRBV19 to TRBJ1-5, with a possible D match to TRBD1 (5 bases). The CDR3 covers 15 residues. The V end was cut by 3 bases, the J end by 0 bases, with 9 bases between. Per germline, CDR1 LNHDA and CDR2 SQIVND (reference sequence). CDR3 region: CASSMVQGSNQPQHF. CDR3 nucleotide sequence: TGTGCCAGTAGTATGGTCCAGGGTAGCAATCAGCCCCAGCATTTT.